A single sample gave rise to the 30 T cell receptor beta chains below, sequenced in a study of OX40 agonist ivuxolimab in advanced cancers. Profiled with immunoSEQ multiplex PCR; TCRdb holds only in-frame clones, not every one. The sample consists of fewer than 70,000 clones, under 85% of them appearing once. The material was CD4+ or CD8+ T cells sorted from blood, obtained in a trial of the OX40 agonist ivuxolimab. The receptors shown here come from an adult with an advanced solid tumor such as melanoma, head and neck, liver or kidney cancer.

The chain carries TRBV5-7 and TRBJ2-3, with D hard to call. TRBV5-7 counts as an open reading frame of uncertain function. Trimming left V 0 bases short and J 3 bases short, with 5 bases between. The CDR3 is made up of 13 amino acids. CDR3 region: CASSLAATDTQYF. The CDR3 DNA sequence: TGTGCCAGCAGCTTGGCCGCGACAGATACGCAGTATTTT.

This chain links TRBV7-6 with TRBJ2-3; D is perhaps TRBD1 or TRBD2 (5 bases each). The V end was cut by 2 bases, the J end by 12 bases, with 15 bases between. The CDR3 consists of 13 residues. Germline V lookup: CDR1 SGHVS, CDR2 FNYEAQ. CDR3 sequence (DNA): TGTGCCAGCAGCTTATCCCACTGGGACCCCCAGTATTTT. Translated: CASSLSHWDPQYF.

This chain connects TRBV6-5 to TRBJ1-2; tentative D call: TRBD1 (6 bases). The V gene's germline CDR1 is MNHEY and CDR2 SVGAGI. V was shortened by 6 bases and J by 4 bases, with 12 bases between the two germline ends. CDR3 length: 13 amino acids. The CDR3 spells CASSQTGFYGYTF. The CDR3 DNA follows: TGTGCCAGCAGCCAGACAGGCTTCTATGGCTACACCTTC.

This clone was seen once. The chain carries TRBV5-8 and TRBJ2-7, with D perhaps matching TRBD1 or TRBD2 (5 bases each). Looked up from germline, CDR1 is SGHTS and CDR2 is YDEGEE. The germline V and J ends were trimmed by 1 base and 1 base, with 9 bases remaining between them. CDR3 size: 14 residues. The CDR3 loop is CASSLIGGSYEQYF. The CDR3 DNA sequence: TGTGCCAGCAGCTTGATTGGGGGTTCCTACGAGCAGTACTTC. Full variable domain (remainder filled in from reference TRBV5-8 and TRBJ2-7): EAGVTQSPTHLIKTRGQQATLRCSPISGHTSVYWYQQALGLGLQFLLWYDEGEERNRGNFPPRFSGRQFPNYSSELNVNALELEDSALYLCASSLIGGSYEQYFGPGTRLTVT.

The chain uses TRBV7-9 and TRBJ2-3; TRBD1 is a possible D gene (6 bases). The CDR3 contains 15 residues. Trimming stripped 1 base from V and 2 bases from J, with 10 bases between. The V gene's germline CDR1 is SEHNR and CDR2 FQNEAQ (reference sequence). This CDR3 is CASSLGAGVTDTQYF. CDR3 coding DNA: TGTGCCAGCAGCTTAGGGGCAGGGGTCACAGATACGCAGTATTTT.

J is TRBJ2-1 and V is TRBV5-8; TRBD2 matches 7 bases. The trim removed 9 bases at V and 1 base at J, leaving 10 bases unmatched. This CDR3 spans 15 amino acids. CDR1 is SGHTS, CDR2 YDEGEE, per germline. The CDR3 region is CAIKLPGGSYNEQFF. The CDR3 nucleotides are TGTGCCATCAAACTTCCGGGGGGATCCTACAATGAGCAGTTCTTC.

The chain couples TRBV30 to TRBJ2-5; 13 nucleotides align to TRBD2. The CDR3 runs to 16 residues. Germline assignment: CDR1 GTSNPN and CDR2 SVGIG (reference sequence). J gave up 2 bases and V 5 bases, and 8 bases lay outside the gene matches. CDR3 nucleotide sequence: TGTGCCTGGGGGAGAGGGACTAGCGGGGCACAAGAGACCCAGTACTTC. It encodes CAWGRGTSGAQETQYF.

The chain joins TRBV18 to TRBJ2-3; 11 nucleotides agree with TRBD2. Germline V gene lookup returns CDR1 KGHSH and CDR2 LQKENI. The CDR3 has 16 amino acids. V was clipped by 4 bases and J by 0 bases; unmatched bases: 3. CDR3 loop: CASSRWTSGSTDTQYF. Here the CDR3 DNA reads TGTGCCAGCTCACGATGGACTAGCGGGAGCACAGATACGCAGTATTTT. The full variable domain, rest sourced from reference TRBV18 and TRBJ2-3, is NAGVMQNPRHLVRRRGQEARLRCSPMKGHSHVYWYRQLPEEGLKFMVYLQKENIIDESGMPKERFSAEFPKEGPSILRIQQVVRGDSAAYFCASSRWTSGSTDTQYFGPGTRLTVL.

Comments on this clone: The junction and the germline gene differ at one end; a read error may be behind it. The J gene is TRBJ1-1, the V gene TRBV18; TRBD1 agrees at 8 bases. This CDR3 comprises 14 residues. CDR1 and CDR2 (germline): KGHSH, LQKENI. The CDR3: CASSRDRMNTEALF. The CDR3 DNA reads as TGTGCCAGCTCCCGGGACAGGATGAACACTGAAGCTCTCTTT. Full variable domain (outside the CDR3, taken from reference TRBV18 and TRBJ1-1): NAGVMQNPRHLVRRRGQEARLRCSPMKGHSHVYWYRQLPEEGLKFMVYLQKENIIDESGMPKERFSAEFPKEGPSILRIQQVVRGDSAAYFCASSRDRMNTEALFGQGTRLTVV.

This chain links TRBV2 with TRBJ2-2; 7 bases are shared with TRBD1. The CDR3 spans 13 residues. Germline-derived CDR1 and CDR2 are SNHLY and FYNNEI. The J segment lost 5 bases and the V segment lost 6 bases, leaving 3 bases of the junction unmatched. The CDR3 spells CASRLQGTGELFF. The DNA for the CDR3 is TGTGCCAGCAGGTTACAGGGGACCGGGGAGCTGTTTTTT.

The rearrangement joins TRBV2 to TRBJ2-2; TRBD2 matches at 12 bases. The J segment lost 3 bases and the V segment lost 7 bases, leaving 6 bases of the junction unmatched. Germline CDR1 and CDR2: SNHLY and FYNNEI. There are 16 residues in the CDR3. The CDR3 coding sequence is TGTGCCAGCACAGGGACTAGCGGGCGATACACCGGGGAGCTGTTTTTT. This sequence encodes CASTGTSGRYTGELFF.

The chain recombines TRBV6-5 with TRBJ2-7; 7 nucleotides line up with TRBD2. Germline assignment: CDR1 MNHEY and CDR2 SVGAGI. Trimming removed 0 bases from V and 3 bases from J; junction bases left unmatched: 5. The CDR3 contains 15 residues. The CDR3 DNA is TGTGCCAGCAGTTACTCCGGACTAGAGGACTACGAGCAGTACTTC. Translation gives CASSYSGLEDYEQYF.

The chain carries TRBV28 and TRBJ2-1; maybe TRBD1 (5 bases). This CDR3 contains 13 residues. CDR1 is MDHEN, CDR2 SYDVKM, per germline. Trimming took 6 bases from V and 4 from J, leaving 10 bases between them. DNA of the CDR3: TGTGCCAGCAGCCGTACAGGATACAATGAGCAGTTCTTC. Translating it yields CASSRTGYNEQFF.

The chain has TRBV9 and TRBJ2-5, with 9 bases lining up with TRBD2. This CDR3 comprises 15 residues. Germline trimming cut 4 bases from V and 5 bases from J; bases unmatched to any gene: 9. In germline, CDR1 is SGDLS, CDR2 YYNGEE. This CDR3 reads CASSPGTSWGETQYF. The CDR3 DNA sequence: TGTGCCAGCAGCCCTGGGACTAGCTGGGGGGAGACCCAGTACTTC. The whole variable domain, remainder taken from reference TRBV9 and TRBJ2-5, is DSGVTQTPKHLITATGQRVTLRCSPRSGDLSVYWYQQSLDQGLQFLIQYYNGEERAKGNILERFSAQQFPDLHSELNLSSLELGDSALYFCASSPGTSWGETQYFGPGTRLLVL.

This chain links TRBV6-5 with TRBJ2-2; D is uncertain. V dropped 6 bases and J dropped 3 bases, with 8 bases sitting between them. Germline V gives CDR1 MNHEY, CDR2 SVGAGI. The length of the CDR3 is 13 residues. CDR3 amino acids: CASRKTDTGELFF. CDR3 bases: TGTGCCAGCAGGAAAACGGACACCGGGGAGCTGTTTTTT.

V usage is TRBV6-5 and J usage is TRBJ1-2; TRBD1 aligns across 9 bases. J gave up 7 bases and V 6 bases, and 6 bases lay outside the gene matches. CDR3 length: 13 residues. Germline loops: CDR1 MNHEY, CDR2 SVGAGI. CDR3 bases: TGTGCCAGCAGAACAGACAGGGGGGCTGGCTACACCTTC. Its translation is CASRTDRGAGYTF.

The chain couples TRBV7-8 to TRBJ1-3, with D uncertain. Germline CDR1 reads SGHVS; CDR2 reads FQNEAQ. The length of the CDR3 is 14 residues. Trimming pared 4 bases from V and 1 base from J, leaving 8 bases between. Here the CDR3 DNA reads TGTGCCAGCAGCTCAACGCGTTCTGGAAACACCATATATTTT. Its translation is CASSSTRSGNTIYF.

The CDR3 nucleotides read TGTGCCAGCTCACCAAATTCGCGGTTAACTAGCACAGATACGCAGTATTTT. This codes for CASSPNSRLTSTDTQYF. This chain uses TRBV18 with TRBJ2-3, with unresolved D. This CDR3 is built from 17 residues. Looked up from germline, CDR1 is KGHSH and CDR2 is LQKENI. Trimming pared 2 bases from V and 0 bases from J, leaving 15 bases between.

CDR3 residues: CASGAGMGSPLHF. CDR3 in DNA: TGTGCCAGCGGCGCAGGGATGGGTTCACCCCTCCACTTT. The chain uses TRBV2 and TRBJ1-6; D is perhaps TRBD1 (5 bases). The V and J ends lost 8 bases and 9 bases respectively, with 14 bases between them. Germline V gene sequence: CDR1 SNHLY, CDR2 FYNNEI. CDR3 length equals 13 residues.

V and J are TRBV7-3 and TRBJ2-1; TRBD2 matches 10 bases. V lost 5 bases to trimming and J lost 7 bases; unmatched junction nucleotides: 11. This CDR3 contains 16 residues. Germline CDR1 reads SGHTA; CDR2 reads FQGTGA. As DNA, the CDR3 is TGTGCCAGCAGCCCCTCTACTAGCGGGAAATGGAATGAGCAGTTCTTC. Protein: CASSPSTSGKWNEQFF. The variable domain in full, completed from reference TRBV7-3 and TRBJ2-1, reads GAGVSQTPSNKVTEKGKYVELRCDPISGHTALYWYRQSLGQGPEFLIYFQGTGAADDSGLPNDRFFAVRPEGSVSTLKIQRTERGDSAVYLCASSPSTSGKWNEQFFGPGTRLTVL.

The chain is built from TRBV7-2 and TRBJ1-5, with D perhaps TRBD1 (6 bases). With 4 bases removed from V and 0 bases from J, the gap between germline ends came to 13 bases. The CDR3 has 16 residues. Per germline, CDR1 SGHTA and CDR2 FQGNSA. In DNA, the CDR3 is TGTGCCAGCAGCTCAAGGGGGACAATTAGCAATCAGCCCCAGCATTTT. This codes for CASSSRGTISNQPQHF.

The chain joins TRBV5-4 to TRBJ2-7; D gene unclear. CDR1 SGHNT and CDR2 YYREEE come from the germline V gene (reference sequence). Trimming removed 1 base from V and 2 bases from J, with 13 bases in between. The CDR3 contains 15 residues. CDR3 DNA: TGTGCCAGCAGCTTGCGAACACGAACCCCCTACGAGCAGTACTTC. Protein product: CASSLRTRTPYEQYF.

The CDR3 DNA reads TGTGCCAGCTCGGCCGACAGGTTGAACACTGAAGCTTTCTTT. Translated, it gives CASSADRLNTEAFF. This chain links TRBV18 with TRBJ1-1; perhaps TRBD1 as D (6 bases). Germline loops: CDR1 KGHSH, CDR2 LQKENI. The CDR3 runs 14 residues. Trimming shortened V by 6 bases and J by 0 bases, and 11 bases separated the two germline ends.

CDR3 bases: TGTGCCAGCAGTGAAGGGGCTCCCTCCTACAATGAGCAGTTCTTC. Translation gives CASSEGAPSYNEQFF. V is TRBV2 and J is TRBJ2-1; D not certain. With 1 base removed from V and 0 bases from J, the gap between germline ends came to 7 bases. Per germline, CDR1 SNHLY and CDR2 FYNNEI. This CDR3 region has 15 residues.

The gene calls are TRBV7-9 and TRBJ1-1; TRBD1 aligns across 7 bases. Germline trimming cut 5 bases from V and 2 bases from J; bases unmatched to any gene: 11. The germline V gene has CDR1 SEHNR and CDR2 FQNEAQ (reference sequence). The CDR3 spans 16 residues. CDR3 coding DNA: TGTGCCAGCAGCCCCCCGGTGCCAGGGGGAAACACTGAAGCTTTCTTT. As protein: CASSPPVPGGNTEAFF.

The rearrangement links TRBV19 to TRBJ2-1; D might be TRBD1 or TRBD2, each matching 6 bases. The germline V gene encodes CDR1 LNHDA and CDR2 SQIVND (reference sequence). V was clipped by 0 bases and J by 3 bases, with 9 bases between them. This CDR3 is built from 15 residues. DNA of the CDR3: TGTGCCAGTAGTATAGATCGGGGGCACTACAATGAGCAGTTCTTC. Encoded protein: CASSIDRGHYNEQFF.

CDR3 sequence (DNA): TGTGCCAGCAGTTCTCTAGCGGAGCACTCACCCTACGAGCAGTACTTC. Protein: CASSSLAEHSPYEQYF. The rearrangement links TRBV28 to TRBJ2-7; TRBD2 matches at 7 bases. The ends lost 4 bases at V and 2 bases at J; junction bases unmatched: 11. The germline CDR1 and CDR2 sequences are MDHEN and SYDVKM. This CDR3 has 16 residues.

The V and J genes are TRBV7-2 and TRBJ1-2, with 7 nucleotides matching TRBD1. The CDR3 length is 15 residues. CDR1 and CDR2 from the germline V gene are SGHTA and FQGNSA. J was trimmed by 3 bases and V by 0 bases; bases with no gene match: 4. CDR3 DNA sequence: TGTGCCAGCAGCTTAGCTCAGGGGGATTACTATGGCTACACCTTC. Protein sequence: CASSLAQGDYYGYTF.

The J gene is TRBJ2-3, the V gene TRBV4-3, with D unclear. The CDR3 consists of 15 residues. Trimming removed 0 bases at V and 8 bases at J, with 15 bases between. The V gene's germline CDR1 is LGHNA and CDR2 YSLEER. The chain's CDR3 is CASSQDQASQSTQYF. CDR3 nucleotides: TGCGCCAGCAGCCAAGACCAGGCCTCCCAGTCTACGCAGTATTTT.

Only a few counts were recorded for this clone. The J gene is TRBJ2-7, the V gene TRBV7-9; maybe TRBD1 (6 bases). Trimming removed 1 base from V and 4 bases from J, with 8 bases in between. This CDR3 is built from 13 residues. The V gene's germline CDR1 is SEHNR and CDR2 FQNEAQ (reference sequence). CDR3 loop: CASSLVGGYEQYF. Written as DNA, the CDR3 is TGTGCCAGCAGCTTAGTAGGGGGATACGAGCAGTACTTC.